Shown below are 30 T cell receptor beta chains from a single sample sequenced in a study of Ad26.COV2.S vaccination and SARS-CoV-2 variants. Clones were sequenced by immunoSEQ multiplex PCR, and TCRdb holds only the in-frame ones, with some missing. The table has more than 300,000 clones, 86% seen once. Specified treatment: some 19 received Ad26.COV2.S at low or high dose, single or two shots; a few received placebo; per-sample allocation not given. Sampling was done on day 63 after the first vaccine or placebo injection. Here the sequenced sample was peripheral blood, taken in a trial of Ad26.COV2.S vaccine versus placebo. Receptors were obtained from a person between 18 and 59 years old who received the Ad26.COV2.S COVID-19 vaccine or a placebo.

The CDR3 reads CATSRDRQGRSEAFF. CDR3 DNA sequence: TGTGCCACCAGCAGAGATAGGCAGGGTAGATCTGAAGCTTTCTTT. The genes are TRBV15 and TRBJ1-1, with TRBD1 as a possible D gene (5 bases). The CDR3 has 15 residues. V lost 0 bases and J 6 bases, leaving 14 bases between the germline ends. CDR1 LNHNV and CDR2 YYDKDF come from the germline V gene (reference sequence).

The chain couples TRBV28 to TRBJ1-1, with D uncertain. The CDR3 totals 12 residues. Germline V CDR1 and CDR2: MDHEN, SYDVKM. Trimming left V 5 bases short and J 0 bases short, with 4 bases between. The CDR3 DNA is TGTGCCAGCAGTCTCCTGAACACTGAAGCTTTCTTT. It codes for CASSLLNTEAFF. Using reference TRBV28 and TRBJ1-1 for the parts outside the CDR3, the full variable domain is DVKVTQSSRYLVKRTGEKVFLECVQDMDHENMFWYRQDPGLGLRLIYFSYDVKMKEKGDIPEGYSVSREKKERFSLILESASTNQTSMYLCASSLLNTEAFFGQGTRLTVV.

The chain carries TRBV10-3 and TRBJ2-7; perhaps TRBD2 as D (6 bases). Germline V gene lookup returns CDR1 ENHRY and CDR2 SYGVKD. The V and J ends lost 0 bases and 3 bases respectively, with 15 bases between them. The CDR3 covers 16 residues. The CDR3 DNA reads TGTGCCATCAGTGAGTCAGGAGGGTGGGGGTTCTACGAGCAGTACTTC. Encoded protein: CAISESGGWGFYEQYF.

The chain couples TRBV2 to TRBJ1-1; D perhaps matches TRBD1 (5 bases). This CDR3 region has 13 residues. Trimming cost V 7 bases and J 4 bases, with 13 bases left between them. Germline lookup yields CDR1 SNHLY and CDR2 FYNNEI. DNA of the CDR3: TGTGCCAGCATGCTAGGGCAGGGCACTGAAGCTTTCTTT. Its translation: CASMLGQGTEAFF.

This clone occurred a few times. This rearrangement joins TRBV6-1 to TRBJ2-3; D is unclear. Deletions cut 0 bases from V and 10 bases from J, with 8 bases between. The CDR3 is made up of 12 amino acids. Germline lookup yields CDR1 MNHNS and CDR2 SASEGT. CDR3 loop: CASSEAVRAQYF. CDR3 nucleotide sequence: TGTGCCAGCAGTGAAGCAGTCCGGGCGCAGTATTTT.

The CDR3 protein is CASSFYREGYTF. In nucleotides, the CDR3 is TGTGCCAGCAGTTTCTACAGAGAGGGCTACACCTTC. The V gene is TRBV28, the J gene TRBJ1-2; no reliable D call. This CDR3 contains 12 residues. Germline assignment: CDR1 MDHEN and CDR2 SYDVKM. With 3 bases removed from V and 8 bases from J, the gap between germline ends came to 10 bases.

This clone appeared a single time. The CDR3 bases are TGTGCCAGCAGCCAATCCCGGGACAGGGGAGATCGGAACACCGGGGAGCTGTTTTTT. This gives the protein CASSQSRDRGDRNTGELFF. The J gene is TRBJ2-2, the V gene TRBV11-3, with 10 bases lining up with TRBD1. Per germline, CDR1 SGHNT and CDR2 YENEEA. The CDR3 has 19 residues. The trim removed 5 bases at V and 1 base at J, leaving 13 bases unmatched.

This chain joins TRBV28 and TRBJ2-5, with 9 bases that match TRBD1. Germline assignment: CDR1 MDHEN and CDR2 SYDVKM. The CDR3 covers 16 residues. V was clipped by 6 bases and J by 2 bases; unmatched bases: 10. The CDR3 sequence: CASSRIGTGRQETQYF. The CDR3 coding sequence is TGTGCCAGCAGCCGAATCGGGACAGGGAGGCAAGAGACCCAGTACTTC.

The CDR3 loop is CASSGGTLREQYF. CDR3 nucleotides: TGTGCCAGCAGTGGGGGCACCCTCAGGGAGCAGTACTTC. The genes are TRBV2 and TRBJ2-7; weak D call: TRBD1 (5 bases). Germline values: CDR1 SNHLY, CDR2 FYNNEI. The V end was cut by 4 bases, the J end by 7 bases, with 14 bases between. The CDR3 is 13 amino acids.

The genes are TRBV18 and TRBJ1-2, with 7 positions matching TRBD1. This CDR3 has 14 amino acids. Germline loops: CDR1 KGHSH, CDR2 LQKENI. V lost 3 bases and J lost 1; bases outside the gene matches: 2. This chain's CDR3 is CASSPDRVNYGYTF. CDR3 nucleotides: TGTGCCAGCTCACCCGACAGGGTTAACTATGGCTACACCTTC.

The chain has TRBV6-4 and TRBJ2-7, with 9 bases that match TRBD1. The V and J ends lost 5 bases and 4 bases, in that order; junction bases with no gene match: 3. The CDR3 loop spans 13 amino acids. Looked up from germline, CDR1 is MRHNA and CDR2 is SNTAGT. The CDR3 sequence: CASSMGQGYEQYF. DNA for the CDR3: TGTGCCAGCAGTATGGGACAGGGATACGAGCAGTACTTC.

This chain connects TRBV3-1 (or the pseudogene TRBV3-2) to TRBJ2-7; unclear D gene. V lost 3 bases and J 3 bases, leaving 12 bases between the germline ends. The CDR3 covers 14 residues. Germline CDR1 is LGHDT and CDR2 is YNNKEL (reference sequence). In DNA, the CDR3 is TGTGCCAGCAGCCAGGGTCGGGCCGGCTACGAGCAGTACTTC. It encodes CASSQGRAGYEQYF.

J is TRBJ2-5 and V is TRBV7-2, with D uncertain. Germline V lookup: CDR1 SGHTA, CDR2 FQGNSA. CDR3 size: 17 residues. The germline V and J ends were trimmed by 1 base and 1 base, with 16 bases remaining between them. The CDR3 spells CASSLEAFRAPQETQYF. The CDR3 DNA follows: TGTGCCAGCAGCTTAGAAGCGTTCCGGGCCCCCCAAGAGACCCAGTACTTC.

V usage is TRBV11-2 and J usage is TRBJ2-1, with D unresolved. The length of the CDR3 is 13 residues. V gave up 3 bases and J gave up 8 bases, with 11 bases separating them. CDR1 and CDR2 from the germline V gene are SGHAT and FQNNGV. This CDR3 reads CASSFSRTYEQFF. In DNA form, the CDR3 reads TGTGCCAGCAGCTTCAGTAGAACCTATGAGCAGTTCTTC.

V is TRBV5-4 and J is TRBJ2-3; 15 positions match TRBD2. CDR3 length equals 18 residues. V was clipped by 4 bases and J by 6 bases; unmatched bases: 12. Germline V gene sequence: CDR1 SGHNT, CDR2 YYREEE (reference sequence). The CDR3 region has the DNA TGTGCCAGCAGCAACCCCCCGGGACTAGCGGGGGGTTGGGATACGCAGTATTTT. It specifies CASSNPPGLAGGWDTQYF.

This sequence joins TRBV28 and TRBJ2-2, with D possibly matching TRBD2 (6 bases). The CDR3 spans 15 residues. From germline, CDR1 is MDHEN and CDR2 SYDVKM. The V gene lost 3 bases and the J gene lost 6 bases, with 14 bases spanning the gap. The CDR3 sequence: CASSLAGSGPGELFF. The CDR3 bases are TGTGCCAGCAGTTTGGCGGGGAGTGGGCCCGGGGAGCTGTTTTTT.

The chain recombines TRBV24-1 with TRBJ2-1; perhaps D is TRBD1 or TRBD2 (6 bases each). V was shortened by 8 bases and J by 5 bases, with 12 bases between the two germline ends. CDR3 size: 13 residues. Germline lookup yields CDR1 KGHDR and CDR2 SFDVKD. CDR3: CATNLGGNNEQFF. In nucleotides, the CDR3 is TGTGCCACCAATTTAGGGGGGAACAATGAGCAGTTCTTC.

The chain carries TRBV9 and TRBJ2-5; 11 positions agree with TRBD1. Germline values: CDR1 SGDLS, CDR2 YYNGEE. This CDR3 comprises 16 residues. Trimming took 1 base from V and 2 from J; bases not matched to a gene: 4. The CDR3: CASSVLGQGGQETQYF. In DNA, the CDR3 is TGTGCCAGCAGCGTACTGGGACAGGGGGGACAAGAGACCCAGTACTTC.

The chain employs TRBV19 and TRBJ1-6; D gene unclear. V was clipped by 3 bases and J by 9 bases, with 6 bases between them. Per germline, CDR1 LNHDA and CDR2 SQIVND (reference sequence). This CDR3 region has 12 residues. Here the CDR3 reads CASSITGSPLHF. CDR3 coding DNA: TGTGCCAGTAGTATCACGGGTTCACCCCTCCACTTT.

In this sample, this clone turned up once. The chain links TRBV2 to TRBJ2-5; 11 nucleotides line up with TRBD2. The CDR3 runs 16 residues. The V gene end was trimmed by 3 bases and the J gene end by 1 base; junction bases not matched to a gene: 4. The germline V gene has CDR1 SNHLY and CDR2 FYNNEI. The CDR3: CASSDATSGIQETQYF. The CDR3 bases are TGTGCCAGCAGTGACGCGACTAGCGGGATCCAAGAGACCCAGTACTTC. Variable domain in full (rest from reference TRBV2 and TRBJ2-5): EPEVTQTPSHQVTQMGQEVILRCVPISNHLYFYWYRQILGQKVEFLVSFYNNEISEKSEIFDDQFSVERPDGSNFTLKIRSTKLEDSAMYFCASSDATSGIQETQYFGPGTRLLVL.

This chain links TRBV11-2 with TRBJ2-7, with 7 bases fitting TRBD1. The ends lost 5 bases at V and 4 bases at J; junction bases unmatched: 8. The CDR3 extends over 14 amino acids. Germline CDR1 SGHAT, CDR2 FQNNGV. The DNA of the CDR3 is TGTGCCAGCAGCCCACCGGGACAGCTTTACGAGCAGTACTTC. Its protein product is CASSPPGQLYEQYF.

This clone is labeled as medium-sized. In the same sample, other DNA sequences code for this CDR3. The gene calls are TRBV27 and TRBJ2-1; D is uncertain. The CDR3 totals 13 residues. V was clipped by 2 bases and J by 3 bases, with 5 bases between them. CDR1 is MNHEY, CDR2 SMNVEV, per germline (reference sequence). CDR3 nucleotides: TGTGCCAGCAGTTTAGGAGACTACAATGAGCAGTTCTTC. Its protein is CASSLGDYNEQFF.

This clone is a singleton in its sample. This chain links TRBV14 with TRBJ2-7, with 8 positions matching TRBD1. CDR3 size: 17 residues. Germline V lookup: CDR1 SGHDN, CDR2 FVKESK. The J segment lost 1 base and the V segment lost 0 bases, leaving 8 bases of the junction unmatched. The CDR3 DNA is TGTGCCAGCAGCCAAGATACCGGGACAGGAACATCCTACGAGCAGTACTTC. It is translated as CASSQDTGTGTSYEQYF.

The rearrangement joins TRBV6-1 to TRBJ1-6, with D unclear. The CDR3 extends over 16 amino acids. Deletions cut 3 bases from V and 2 bases from J, with 11 bases between. CDR1 MNHNS and CDR2 SASEGT come from the germline V gene. Here the CDR3 DNA reads TGTGCCAGCAGTGAGATCGAATCGACCTATAATTCACCCCTCCACTTT. Protein product: CASSEIESTYNSPLHF.

The chain employs TRBV5-1 and TRBJ1-3; TRBD1 matches 8 bases. Germline V gives CDR1 SGHRS, CDR2 YFSETQ. V gave up 2 bases and J gave up 4 bases; unmatched junction bases: 8. The CDR3 loop spans 16 amino acids. CDR3 sequence: CASSLNQGATGNTIYF. In DNA form, the CDR3 reads TGCGCCAGCAGCTTAAATCAGGGGGCGACGGGAAACACCATATATTTT.

The rearrangement uses TRBV28 and TRBJ2-2; 10 bases are shared with TRBD2. The V and J ends lost 4 bases and 4 bases, in that order; junction bases with no gene match: 12. The CDR3 is 18 amino acids. Germline CDR1 and CDR2: MDHEN and SYDVKM. CDR3 amino acids: CASSSTSGDVWSTGELFF. CDR3 coding DNA: TGTGCCAGCAGTTCAACTAGCGGGGATGTTTGGAGCACCGGGGAGCTGTTTTTT.

This chain uses TRBV7-3 with TRBJ2-1; 7 nucleotides agree with TRBD2. The CDR3 runs 13 residues. Germline CDR1 is SGHTA and CDR2 is FQGTGA. After removal of 8 bases from V and 9 bases from J, the junction contained 10 bases not matched to a gene. In nucleotides, the CDR3 is TGTGCCAGCGCCGGACTAGTTGGCGGTGAGCAGTTCTTC. It specifies CASAGLVGGEQFF. The full variable domain, with the rest looked up from reference TRBV7-3 and TRBJ2-1, is GAGVSQTPSNKVTEKGKYVELRCDPISGHTALYWYRQSLGQGPEFLIYFQGTGAADDSGLPNDRFFAVRPEGSVSTLKIQRTERGDSAVYLCASAGLVGGEQFFGPGTRLTVL.

V is TRBV29-1 and J is TRBJ1-2; D gene ambiguous. The CDR3 runs to 11 residues. The V and J ends lost 6 bases and 6 bases respectively, with 11 bases between them. CDR1 and CDR2 (germline): SQVTM, ANQGSEA. The CDR3 nucleotides are TGCAGCGTGGAGGTACTTAATGGCTACACCTTC. It encodes CSVEVLNGYTF.

This sequence joins TRBV2 and TRBJ2-1; possibly TRBD2 for D (6 bases). The CDR3 has 18 residues. CDR1 is SNHLY, CDR2 FYNNEI, per germline. Trimming shortened V by 3 bases and J by 0 bases, and 18 bases separated the two germline ends. In DNA, the CDR3 is TGTGCCAGCAGTGAGGGGGGTCTTGCTTCTAGCTCCTACAATGAGCAGTTCTTC. Amino acid sequence: CASSEGGLASSSYNEQFF.

The V gene is TRBV24-1, the J gene TRBJ2-7; TRBD2 matches at 7 bases. The V segment lost 2 bases and the J segment 2 bases; nucleotides outside the gene matches: 11. CDR3 length equals 17 residues. The V gene's germline CDR1 is KGHDR and CDR2 SFDVKD. CDR3 in amino acids: CATSDWGGRLGTYEQYF. In DNA, the CDR3 is TGTGCCACCAGTGATTGGGGGGGGAGACTTGGGACCTACGAGCAGTACTTC.